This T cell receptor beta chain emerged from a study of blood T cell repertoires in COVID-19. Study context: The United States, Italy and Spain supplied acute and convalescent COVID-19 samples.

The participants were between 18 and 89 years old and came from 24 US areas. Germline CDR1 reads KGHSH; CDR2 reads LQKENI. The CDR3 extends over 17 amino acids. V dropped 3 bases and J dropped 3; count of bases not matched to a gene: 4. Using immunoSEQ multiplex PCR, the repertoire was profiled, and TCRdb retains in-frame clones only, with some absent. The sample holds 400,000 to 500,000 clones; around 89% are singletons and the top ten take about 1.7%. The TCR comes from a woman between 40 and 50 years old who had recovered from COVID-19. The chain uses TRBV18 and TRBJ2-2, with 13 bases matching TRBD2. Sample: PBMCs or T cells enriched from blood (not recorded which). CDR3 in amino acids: CASSPMGLAGYTGELFF. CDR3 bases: TGTGCCAGCTCACCCATGGGACTAGCGGGATACACCGGGGAGCTGTTTTTT.